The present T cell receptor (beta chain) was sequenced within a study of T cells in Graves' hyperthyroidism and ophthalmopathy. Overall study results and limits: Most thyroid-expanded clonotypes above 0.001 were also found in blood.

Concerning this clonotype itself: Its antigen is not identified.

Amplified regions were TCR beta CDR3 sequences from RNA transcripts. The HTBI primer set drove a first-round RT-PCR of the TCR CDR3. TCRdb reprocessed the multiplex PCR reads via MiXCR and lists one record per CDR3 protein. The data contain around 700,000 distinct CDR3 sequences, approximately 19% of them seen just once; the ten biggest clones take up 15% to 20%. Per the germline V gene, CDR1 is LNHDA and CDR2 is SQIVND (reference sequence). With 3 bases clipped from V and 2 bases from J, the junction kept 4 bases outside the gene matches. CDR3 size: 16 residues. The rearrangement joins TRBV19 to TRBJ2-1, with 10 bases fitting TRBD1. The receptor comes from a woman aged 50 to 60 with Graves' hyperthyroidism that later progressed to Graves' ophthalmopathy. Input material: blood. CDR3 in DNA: TGTGCCAGTAGTATGGGGGGGACAGGGGCCTACAATGAGCAGTTCTTC. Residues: CASSMGGTGAYNEQFF.